Listed here is a single T cell receptor (beta chain). Its antigen is still unknown. Template switching with 5'RACE generated the TCR cDNA and added a universal primer site and UMIs. TCRdb fed the 5' RACE reads into MiXCR, producing one record per CDR3 protein. In the table there are 120,000 or so distinct CDR3 sequences, roughly 15% of which are singletons. This sample was included in a study of T cells after yellow fever vaccination. Study findings and constraints: Relatively few clonotypes were ones that appeared in both CD4 and CD8 compartments. Clones from primary vaccination mostly reappeared after the booster (roughly 95% CD4, approximately 86% CD8).

The CDR3 is 16 amino acids. V gave up 7 bases and J gave up 2 bases, with 19 bases separating them. Germline lookup yields CDR1 SEHNR and CDR2 FQNEAQ (reference sequence). The origin of this receptor is a man aged 18 to 30 who received the YFV17D yellow fever vaccine. V is TRBV7-9 and J is TRBJ2-3; no reliable D call. The source was CD8+ T cells sorted from PBMCs, collected 5 days after the yellow fever booster vaccination. The DNA of the CDR3 is TGTGCCAGCACCCCAGGAACTTTCGTCTCCACAGATACGCAGTATTTT. Residues: CASTPGTFVSTDTQYF.